Below are 20 T cell receptor beta chains sequenced from a single sample in a study of cytomegalovirus exposure and HLA in healthy donors. PCR amplification relied on 60 Vbeta primers (plus 13 Jbeta primers). TCRdb keeps only in-frame clones here, not all; method: immunoSEQ multiplex PCR. The data contain 150,000 to 200,000 clones, 68% of them seen just once; the ten biggest clones take up about 1.3%. Sequencing was performed on PBMCs. The source of these receptors is a man aged 50-59 years in good health and CMV-seronegative.

V gene TRBV7-9 combines with J gene TRBJ1-2; D remains ambiguous. Germline CDR1 is SEHNR and CDR2 is FQNEAQ (reference sequence). The ends were cut back, 4 bases at V and 2 bases at J, with 14 bases in the middle. The CDR3 has 15 residues. CDR3 DNA sequence: TGTGCCAGCAGCTCCCCGGAGGGAAGCAACTATGGCTACACCTTC. As protein: CASSSPEGSNYGYTF.

The rearrangement links TRBV19 to TRBJ1-1; no clear D. V shed 3 bases and J shed 0 bases, with 11 bases lying between them. The CDR3 runs to 15 residues. Germline lookup yields CDR1 LNHDA and CDR2 SQIVND (reference sequence). Here the CDR3 DNA reads TGTGCCAGTAGTATTATTGCAGCGTTGAACACTGAAGCTTTCTTT. Residues: CASSIIAALNTEAFF. Based on the CDR3 plus reference TRBV19 and TRBJ1-1, the full variable domain is DGGITQSPKYLFRKEGQNVTLSCEQNLNHDAMYWYRQDPGQGLRLIYYSQIVNDFQKGDIAEGYSVSREKKESFPLTVTSAQKNPTAFYLCASSIIAALNTEAFFGQGTRLTVV.

This chain connects TRBV27 to TRBJ1-2; the match to TRBD1 covers 7 bases. This CDR3 is 17 amino acids long. V lost 6 bases and J lost 0; bases outside the gene matches: 13. CDR1 is MNHEY and CDR2 is SMNVEV in the germline V gene (reference sequence). The CDR3 sequence: CASSPRQGRRANYGYTF. The CDR3 region has the DNA TGTGCCAGCAGCCCCCGACAGGGCCGGAGGGCTAACTATGGCTACACCTTC.

This clone showed up just a few times. The chain carries TRBV25-1 and TRBJ2-7; 9 bases match TRBD1. The CDR3 consists of 14 residues. CDR1 and CDR2 from the germline V gene are MGHDK and SYGVNS. The V segment lost 2 bases and the J segment 5 bases; nucleotides outside the gene matches: 4. The CDR3 DNA is TGTGCCAGCAGTGAACCAGACAGGGGGGACGAGCAGTACTTC. Amino acids: CASSEPDRGDEQYF.

J is TRBJ1-6 and V is TRBV7-9; D possibly corresponds to TRBD1 (5 bases). Germline CDR1 and CDR2: SEHNR and FQNEAQ (reference sequence). Trimming took 4 bases from V and 6 from J, leaving 13 bases between them. The CDR3 loop spans 15 amino acids. The CDR3 region is CASSSSTVFNSPLHF. Written as DNA, the CDR3 is TGTGCCAGCAGCTCTTCGACAGTTTTTAATTCACCCCTCCACTTT.

The chain employs TRBV9 and TRBJ2-1; D possibly corresponds to TRBD1 (8 bases). The ends were cut back, 3 bases at V and 8 bases at J, with 24 bases in the middle. This CDR3 region has 17 residues. Germline V lookup: CDR1 SGDLS, CDR2 YYNGEE. The CDR3 DNA reads as TGTGCCAGCAGCGGAAACAGGGGGGGCATCAGTACTTATGAGCAGTTCTTC. It yields the protein CASSGNRGGISTYEQFF.

This clone came up a few times. V usage is TRBV28 and J usage is TRBJ2-7; 9 bases align to TRBD1. V trimming: 4 bases; J trimming: 3 bases; junction bases outside the gene matches: 4. Germline CDR1 reads MDHEN; CDR2 reads SYDVKM. The CDR3 runs to 14 residues. CDR3 in amino acids: CASSWDRVGYEQYF. The DNA of the CDR3 is TGTGCCAGCAGTTGGGACAGGGTCGGCTACGAGCAGTACTTC. Full variable domain (missing parts from reference TRBV28 and TRBJ2-7): DVKVTQSSRYLVKRTGEKVFLECVQDMDHENMFWYRQDPGLGLRLIYFSYDVKMKEKGDIPEGYSVSREKKERFSLILESASTNQTSMYLCASSWDRVGYEQYFGPGTRLTVT.

A few counts support this clone. The chain has TRBV29-1 and TRBJ2-5; 9 nucleotides line up with TRBD2. After removal of 4 bases from V and 12 bases from J, the junction contained 3 bases not matched to a gene. The CDR3 sequence is 10 residues long. Germline-derived CDR1 and CDR2 are SQVTM and ANQGSEA. The CDR3 protein is CSVAVAGEYF. CDR3 sequence (DNA): TGCAGCGTTGCGGTAGCGGGGGAGTACTTC.

The chain links TRBV28 to TRBJ2-5, with 7 bases lining up with TRBD1. V lost 10 bases, J lost 3 bases, and 5 bases stayed unmatched. CDR3 length: 12 residues. CDR1 is MDHEN, CDR2 SYDVKM, per germline. The CDR3 DNA reads as TGTGCCACCGACAGGGATAAAGAGACCCAGTACTTC. Its translation: CATDRDKETQYF.

This sequence joins TRBV29-1 and TRBJ2-3; maybe TRBD1 (5 bases). Germline CDR1 is SQVTM and CDR2 is ANQGSEA. CDR3 length equals 14 residues. Trimming pared 3 bases from V and 2 bases from J, leaving 12 bases between. CDR3: CSVDRAEATDTQYF. Here the CDR3 DNA reads TGCAGCGTTGACAGGGCGGAAGCCACAGATACGCAGTATTTT.

V gene TRBV14 combines with J gene TRBJ2-1, with D possibly being TRBD1 (6 bases). The CDR3 covers 16 residues. The ends were cut back, 2 bases at V and 3 bases at J, with 14 bases in the middle. CDR1 and CDR2 from the germline V gene are SGHDN and FVKESK. CDR3 region: CASSQLGEGVYNEQFF. The CDR3 DNA reads TGTGCCAGCAGCCAACTAGGCGAGGGGGTCTACAATGAGCAGTTCTTC.

This clone was found a few times. The rearrangement links TRBV5-4 to TRBJ2-1; 9 nucleotides match TRBD2. Losses at the gene ends were 0 bases for V and 9 bases for J; bases not matched to a gene: 7. CDR1 is SGHNT and CDR2 is YYREEE in the germline V gene (reference sequence). CDR3 length equals 15 residues. The CDR3: CASSLERGASSEQFF. In DNA form, the CDR3 reads TGTGCCAGCAGCTTGGAGCGGGGGGCCTCAAGTGAGCAGTTCTTC.

The J gene is TRBJ1-5, the V gene TRBV5-1; D uncertain. Germline CDR1 is SGHRS and CDR2 is YFSETQ. V shed 0 bases and J shed 5 bases, with 9 bases lying between them. The CDR3 has 14 residues. The CDR3 coding sequence is TGCGCCAGCAGCTTGGGATCACGAGATCAGCCCCAGCATTTT. It translates to CASSLGSRDQPQHF.

V is TRBV6-5 and J is TRBJ1-1, with TRBD1 matching over 10 bases. Germline V CDR1 and CDR2: MNHEY, SVGAGI. This CDR3 region has 15 residues. The ends lost 5 bases at V and 6 bases at J; junction bases unmatched: 9. The CDR3 here is CASSAWTGGKSEAFF. The CDR3 DNA reads as TGTGCCAGCAGTGCATGGACAGGGGGAAAGTCTGAAGCTTTCTTT.

The chain uses TRBV7-6 and TRBJ2-1, with D possibly being TRBD2 (6 bases). CDR3 size: 15 residues. Germline V gene sequence: CDR1 SGHVS, CDR2 FNYEAQ. Deletions cut 6 bases from V and 9 bases from J, with 21 bases between. For the CDR3, the DNA is TGTGCCAGCAGTAGTGTACCGGAGGGTTTTGGTGAGCAGTTCTTC. This gives the protein CASSSVPEGFGEQFF.

V and J are TRBV4-1 and TRBJ1-2; the D is unclear. Germline CDR1 MGHRA, CDR2 YSYEKL. The CDR3 sequence is 16 residues long. The V end was cut by 3 bases, the J end by 4 bases, with 18 bases between. CDR3 coding DNA: TGCGCCAGCAGCCATCGAATCCCTGGAGCCAGCTATGGCTACACCTTC. Amino acid sequence: CASSHRIPGASYGYTF.

The chain has TRBV19 and TRBJ1-6; no clear D gene. Trimming took off 4 bases at V and 5 bases at J, with 9 bases between the two ends. The CDR3 extends over 14 amino acids. Germline assignment: CDR1 LNHDA and CDR2 SQIVND (reference sequence). Here the CDR3 DNA reads TGTGCCAGTAGTAGACTCAACAATAATTCACCCCTCCACTTT. It codes for CASSRLNNNSPLHF.

The sample holds a few counts of this clone. The chain links TRBV6-1 to TRBJ2-7; D gene unclear. V lost 7 bases and J lost 7, with 14 bases in between. CDR1 and CDR2 from the germline V gene are MNHNS and SASEGT. The CDR3 consists of 12 residues. This chain's CDR3 is CASKQQSWEQYF. CDR3 sequence (DNA): TGTGCCAGCAAACAGCAAAGTTGGGAGCAGTACTTC.

For the CDR3, the DNA is TGTGCCAGCAGTGATCAGGAAGGGGGTTACACTGAAGCTTTCTTT. It yields the protein CASSDQEGGYTEAFF. The chain is built from TRBV6-4 and TRBJ1-1, with D perhaps TRBD1 (6 bases). The V gene lost 3 bases and the J gene lost 3 bases, with 14 bases spanning the gap. This CDR3 region has 15 residues. CDR1 and CDR2 (germline): MRHNA, SNTAGT.

The chain combines TRBV5-1 with TRBJ1-4; D not certain. The germline gives CDR1 SGHRS, CDR2 YFSETQ. The CDR3 runs 14 residues. V gave up 0 bases and J gave up 8 bases, with 11 bases separating them. CDR3 amino acids: CASSLEGGSEKLFF. DNA of the CDR3: TGCGCCAGCAGCTTGGAAGGAGGGAGCGAAAAACTGTTTTTT.